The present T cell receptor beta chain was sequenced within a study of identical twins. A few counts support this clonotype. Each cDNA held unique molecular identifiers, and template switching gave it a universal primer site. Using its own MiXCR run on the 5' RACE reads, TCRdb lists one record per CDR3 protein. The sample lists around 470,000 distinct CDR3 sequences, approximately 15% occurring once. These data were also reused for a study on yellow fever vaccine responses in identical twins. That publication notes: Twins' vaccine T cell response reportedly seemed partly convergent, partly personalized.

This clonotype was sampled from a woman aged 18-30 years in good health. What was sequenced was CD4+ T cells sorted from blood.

DNA for the CDR3: TGTGCCACCAGCAGAGAAGGCACGTCTAGCGGGAGTCTATTTGCGGACAATGAGCAGTTCTTC. It specifies CATSREGTSSGSLFADNEQFF. The chain recombines TRBV15 with TRBJ2-1; 10 bases agree with TRBD2. The CDR3 is made up of 21 amino acids. Per the germline V gene, CDR1 is LNHNV and CDR2 is YYDKDF (reference sequence). V lost 0 bases, J lost 5 bases, and 19 bases stayed unmatched.